This section outlines one TCR beta chain sequence together with its context. Its target is unknown. V shed 5 bases, J shed 4 bases, and the junction held 7 bases outside the gene matches. The CDR3 runs to 15 residues. In germline, CDR1 is SGHVS, CDR2 FQNEAQ. This sample is drawn from a study of CD4 T cells in relation to SARS-CoV-2 and coronaviruses. Repertoires were generated with immunoSEQ multiplex PCR, while TCRdb's copy carries only in-frame clones and drops some. The repertoire has around 35,000 clones, approximately 81% of them found once; the top ten carry roughly 4.7%. Sequencing was done on a sample of naive CD4+ T cells from PBMCs, cultured in vitro. Documented subset: naive CD4+ T cells isolated by negative enrichment. The chain couples TRBV7-8 to TRBJ1-4, with TRBD1 identical over 7 bases. This receptor was taken from an adult with COVID-19. CDR3 nucleotide sequence: TGTGCCAGCAGCAACACAGGGGTTGTTAATGAAAAACTGTTTTTT. This sequence encodes CASSNTGVVNEKLFF.